Below, one T cell receptor beta chain is given with its context. Its matching antigen is unknown. At one end the junction does not follow the germline gene, possibly because of a read error. This specimen comes from a study of T cell repertoires in cytomegalovirus infection. Findings of the study overall: Summed frequency of shared TCR beta families picked out CMV carriers who also had the relevant HLA.

The CDR3 length is 15 residues. Per germline, CDR1 MNHEY and CDR2 SVGAGI. TCRdb re-called the reads with MiXCR, one entry per CDR3 protein. The sample yields about 310,000 distinct CDR3 sequences, 25% seen once. This receptor was obtained from a human donor in good health (CMV status not recorded). Some clones in this sample may be carry-over from other donors' samples. Sequenced here: cultured PBMCs, sampled from culture after CMV antigen stimulation. J is TRBJ2-1 and V is TRBV6-5, with a weak D call TRBD2 (6 bases). The chain's CDR3 is CASTNTDGGRNKQFF. The CDR3 nucleotides read TGTGCCAGCACAAATACGGACGGAGGGCGCAATAAGCAGTTCTTC.